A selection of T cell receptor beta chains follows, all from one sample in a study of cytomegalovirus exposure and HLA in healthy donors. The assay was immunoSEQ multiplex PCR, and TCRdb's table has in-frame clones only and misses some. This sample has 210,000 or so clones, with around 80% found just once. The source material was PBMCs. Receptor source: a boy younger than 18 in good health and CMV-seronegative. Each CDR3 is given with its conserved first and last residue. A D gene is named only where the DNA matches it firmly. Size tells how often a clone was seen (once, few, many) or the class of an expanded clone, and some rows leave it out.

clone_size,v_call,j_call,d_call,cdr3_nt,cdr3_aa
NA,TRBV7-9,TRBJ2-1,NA,TGTTCCAGCAGCTTAAAAGGGGACTGGGGGTTCTTC,CSSSLKGDWGFF
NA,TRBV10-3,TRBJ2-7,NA,TGTGCCATCAGGGGCGATCAGACCGCAGCCTTTGACGAGCAGTACTTC,CAIRGDQTAAFDEQYF
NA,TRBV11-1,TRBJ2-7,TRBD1,TGTGCCAGCAGCTCCAGGGACAGGGATCTCGACGAGCAGTACTTC,CASSSRDRDLDEQYF
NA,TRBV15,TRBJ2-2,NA,TGTGCCACCAGCAGAGATCGACATTCCACCGGGGAGCTGTTTTTT,CATSRDRHSTGELFF
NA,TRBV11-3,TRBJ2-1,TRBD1,TGTGCCAGCAGTCTAACCGGGACAGTATATTACAATGAGCAGTTCTTC,CASSLTGTVYYNEQFF
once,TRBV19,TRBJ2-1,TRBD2,TGTGCCAGTAGTTTAGAAGCGGGGCGCTACAATGAGCAGTTCTTC,CASSLEAGRYNEQFF
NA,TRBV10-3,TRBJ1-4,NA,TGTGCCATCAGTGATGCCAGGGCAGGCGAAAAACTGTTTTTT,CAISDARAGEKLFF
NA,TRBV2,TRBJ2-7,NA,TGTGCCAGCAGTGATCCCTATTCGAGGGAGCAGTACTTC,CASSDPYSREQYF
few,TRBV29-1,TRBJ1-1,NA,TGCAGCGTGTCTTCTCAAAGCGGAGACACTGAAGCTTTCTTT,CSVSSQSGDTEAFF
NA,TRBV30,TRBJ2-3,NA,TGTGCCTTACGGGTAGGATTTAGCACAGATACGCAGTATTTT,CALRVGFSTDTQYF
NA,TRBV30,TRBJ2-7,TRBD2,TGTGCCTGGAGTGTACGGCAGCGGGGGACGGGCGAGCAGTACTTC,CAWSVRQRGTGEQYF
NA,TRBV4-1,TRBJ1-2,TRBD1,TGCGCCAGCAGCCGAGAGGGGGCTTGGCTCGACTATGGCTACACCTTC,CASSREGAWLDYGYTF